One and the same sample provided the 25 T cell receptor beta chains below, sequenced in a study of molecular identifiers for immune sequencing clone quantification (dated by TCRdb to the late 2010s). Libraries were prepared through PCR. The data were produced on an Illumina HiSeq 4000. TCRdb reran the public reads through fastp at Q25 and MiXCR, keeping productive beta chains. Every CDR3 protein is listed once, alongside the most common genes and DNA of its rows. The sample profile shows tens of thousands of distinct CDR3 sequences; about a fifth of them were found once. The ten largest make up approximately 1.1% of the sample. The sequenced material came from naive CD8+ T cells from blood, with Jurkat cell RNA spiked in. This specimen's cell subset or site label, per the study, means: FACS-sorted CD8+CD4-CCR7+CD45RA+ naive T cells. The receptors shown here come from a human donor in good health. Some libraries in this study had Jurkat cell RNA spiked in.

This clonotype was detected ten times or more. V and J are TRBV4-3 and TRBJ1-4; D not certain. The CDR3 covers 14 residues. Between the trimmed V and J ends, which lost 4 bases and 0 bases, there was a span of 6 bases. Germline V gene lookup returns CDR1 LGHNA and CDR2 YSLEER. The CDR3 coding sequence is TGCGCCAGCAGCCGCGATTCAACTAATGAAAAACTGTTTTTT. Protein: CASSRDSTNEKLFF.

The chain employs TRBV18 and TRBJ2-3, with TRBD1 matching over 10 bases. CDR1 and CDR2 from the germline V gene are KGHSH and LQKENI. The ends lost 2 bases at V and 1 base at J; junction bases unmatched: 3. CDR3 length equals 16 residues. DNA for the CDR3: TGTGCCAGCTCACCATCCGGGACAGGGGGCACAGATACGCAGTATTTT. It yields the protein CASSPSGTGGTDTQYF.

The table lists this clonotype with a few counts. This may be a read error: a much more frequent sequence differs by one nucleotide. This rearrangement joins TRBV12-3 or TRBV12-4 to TRBJ2-4; 11 bases map to TRBD1. CDR3 length: 14 residues. The CDR3 region is CASGLGQGADIQYF. The CDR3 nucleotides read TGTGCCAGCGGTTTAGGACAGGGGGCAGACATTCAGTACTTC.

In its sample, this clonotype was seen many times. The chain carries TRBV28 and TRBJ2-7; the D gene could be TRBD1 or TRBD2 (5 bases each). V was pared by 2 bases and J by 0 bases, with 14 bases between. This CDR3 is 16 amino acids long. The germline V gene has CDR1 MDHEN and CDR2 SYDVKM. The CDR3 coding sequence is TGTGCCAGCAGTTTAGGGTCCGGGGCCGCCTCCTACGAGCAGTACTTC. Its protein is CASSLGSGAASYEQYF.

This clonotype has ten or more counts. The chain joins TRBV7-9 to TRBJ2-1; D gene uncertain. Trimming pared 0 bases from V and 6 bases from J, leaving 9 bases between. This CDR3 is 14 amino acids long. Per germline, CDR1 SEHNR and CDR2 FQNEAQ (reference sequence). CDR3 amino acids: CASSLASRSNEQFF. The CDR3 DNA is TGTGCCAGCAGCTTAGCGAGCAGGTCCAATGAGCAGTTCTTC.

This clonotype was seen many times. This chain joins TRBV5-6 and TRBJ2-7; the match to TRBD1 covers 8 bases. CDR1 is SGHDT and CDR2 is YYEEEE in the germline V gene. The CDR3 is 15 amino acids. V shed 4 bases and J 4 bases; nucleotides not matched to a gene: 10. This chain's CDR3 is CASSRRTGTAYEQYF. The CDR3 DNA is TGTGCCAGCAGCCGACGGACAGGGACTGCTTACGAGCAGTACTTC.

At least ten counts were recorded for this clonotype. The chain combines TRBV20-1 with TRBJ2-5; unclear D gene. This CDR3 spans 11 amino acids. CDR1 DFQATT and CDR2 SNEGSKA come from the germline V gene (reference sequence). The V gene lost 1 base and the J gene lost 11 bases, with 11 bases spanning the gap. As DNA, the CDR3 is TGCAGTGCTAGAGTGAACACAATTCAGTACTTC. This gives the protein CSARVNTIQYF.

The chain is built from TRBV4-3 and TRBJ2-3, with D perhaps being TRBD1 or TRBD2 (5 bases each). V was clipped by 4 bases and J by 2 bases, with 13 bases between them. The CDR3 loop spans 15 amino acids. From germline, CDR1 is LGHNA and CDR2 YSLEER. The CDR3 region is CASSPTSGPTDTQYF. The DNA of the CDR3 is TGCGCCAGCAGCCCGACATCGGGGCCCACAGATACGCAGTATTTT.

V is TRBV7-2 and J is TRBJ2-5; D not resolved. The V end was cut by 3 bases, the J end by 2 bases, with 10 bases between. Germline CDR1 reads SGHTA; CDR2 reads FQGNSA. The CDR3 totals 14 residues. The CDR3 DNA sequence: TGTGCCAGCAGCTTGAGGCAGGAGCAAGAGACCCAGTACTTC. Translating it yields CASSLRQEQETQYF.

This clonotype was observed a few times. A much larger clone differs by one base, so this may be a read error. This rearrangement joins TRBV11-2 to TRBJ2-2; 13 bases align to TRBD2. CDR1 SGHAT and CDR2 FQNNGV come from the germline V gene. The CDR3 consists of 20 residues. CDR3 sequence (DNA): TGTGCCAGCAGCCCCGGACTAGCGGGAGATCTTGGGGCGAACACCGGGGAGCTGTTGTTT. Translation gives CASSPGLAGDLGANTGELLF.

A note on this clonotype: A read error may explain this, as a much larger clone is one base away. This chain links TRBV7-8 with TRBJ2-7; D is perhaps TRBD1 or TRBD2 (5 bases each). Germline V gives CDR1 SGHVS, CDR2 FQNEAQ. Trimming removed 7 bases from V and 3 bases from J, with 16 bases in between. The CDR3 has 14 residues. CDR3 residues: CASTIRDGIYEQYF. In nucleotides, the CDR3 is TGTGCCAGCACCATCCGGGACGGGATCTACGAGCAGTACTTC.

Ten or more counts support this clonotype. The V call is TRBV19, the J call TRBJ2-3; possible D gene TRBD1, 6 bases. Germline lookup yields CDR1 LNHDA and CDR2 SQIVND (reference sequence). Trimming left V 3 bases short and J 1 base short, with 23 bases between. This CDR3 comprises 19 residues. The CDR3 is CASSMFGRGEPLGTDTQYF. In DNA form, the CDR3 reads TGTGCCAGTAGTATGTTCGGCAGGGGCGAACCATTAGGCACAGATACGCAGTATTTT.

The chain uses TRBV13 and TRBJ2-3; 7 bases fit TRBD2. Germline CDR1 PRHDT, CDR2 FYEKMQ (reference sequence). V lost 2 bases, J lost 0 bases, and 5 bases stayed unmatched. This CDR3 has 16 amino acids. CDR3: CASSLLAGASTDTQYF. The CDR3 DNA reads TGTGCCAGCAGCTTATTGGCGGGAGCTAGCACAGATACGCAGTATTTT.

V usage is TRBV7-2 and J usage is TRBJ2-5; D not certain. The V end was cut by 1 base, the J end by 4 bases, with 13 bases between. This CDR3 has 15 amino acids. CDR1 and CDR2 (germline): SGHTA, FQGNSA. The CDR3 loop reads CASSLVQSPGETQYF. In DNA, the CDR3 is TGTGCCAGCAGCTTAGTACAAAGCCCCGGAGAGACCCAGTACTTC. Using reference TRBV7-2 and TRBJ2-5 for the parts outside the CDR3, the full variable domain is GAGVSQSPSNKVTEKGKDVELRCDPISGHTALYWYRQSLGQGLEFLIYFQGNSAPDKSGLPSDRFSAERTGGSVSTLTIQRTQQEDSAVYLCASSLVQSPGETQYFGPGTRLLVL.

This clonotype was detected ten times or more. The chain carries TRBV9 and TRBJ2-3; no reliable D call. Germline V lookup: CDR1 SGDLS, CDR2 YYNGEE. V was shortened by 0 bases and J by 0 bases, with 11 bases between the two germline ends. The CDR3 runs 16 residues. CDR3 bases: TGTGCCAGCAGCGTAGGTGGCAGACCTAGCACAGATACGCAGTATTTT. It is translated as CASSVGGRPSTDTQYF.

This clonotype was seen many times. The chain couples TRBV7-8 to TRBJ2-5, with D unclear. The germline V and J ends were trimmed by 0 bases and 2 bases, with 7 bases remaining between them. Germline-derived CDR1 and CDR2 are SGHVS and FQNEAQ. The CDR3 loop spans 14 amino acids. The CDR3 spells CASSLAVRQETQYF. In DNA form, the CDR3 reads TGTGCCAGCAGCTTAGCGGTGCGTCAAGAGACCCAGTACTTC. The full variable domain, rest sourced from reference TRBV7-8 and TRBJ2-5, is GAGVSQSPRYKVAKRGQDVALRCDPISGHVSLFWYQQALGQGPEFLTYFQNEAQLDKSGLPSDRFFAERPEGSVSTLKIQRTQQEDSAVYLCASSLAVRQETQYFGPGTRLLVL.

The sample holds many counts of this clonotype. The genes are TRBV25-1 and TRBJ2-5; D not certain. V lost 2 bases, J lost 5 bases, and 12 bases lay in between. The V gene's germline CDR1 is MGHDK and CDR2 SYGVNS. This CDR3 spans 14 amino acids. CDR3 sequence reads: CASSELGSRETQYF. CDR3 DNA sequence: TGTGCCAGCAGTGAACTCGGGTCCAGGGAGACCCAGTACTTC.

In its sample, this clonotype was seen many times. V usage is TRBV12-3 or TRBV12-4 and J usage is TRBJ1-5, with a tentative D call TRBD1 (6 bases). The germline V and J ends were trimmed by 3 bases and 7 bases, with 16 bases remaining between them. This CDR3 comprises 15 residues. Here the CDR3 DNA reads TGTGCCAGCAGTTTCTCCGACAGGCCTGGACAGCCCCAGCATTTT. Amino acid sequence: CASSFSDRPGQPQHF.

This clonotype has more than one count but fewer than ten. One base away lies a much larger clone, so this may be a sequencing read error. Lacking the conserved final phenylalanine or tryptophan, this CDR3 likely reflects a read error. This chain connects TRBV6-5 to TRBJ2-3; D is undetermined. V lost 6 bases, J lost 5 bases, and 12 bases lay in between. This CDR3 has 13 amino acids. From germline, CDR1 is MNHEY and CDR2 SVGAGI. In DNA form, the CDR3 reads TGTGCCAGCAGCCCCAGCCGGCGAGATACGCAGTATCTT. Amino acid sequence: CASSPSRRDTQYL.

This clonotype was observed at least ten times. The CDR3, as DNA: TGTGCCAGTAGTGCGGGATCCAGGGGAATGAACACTGAAGCTTTCTTT. Translation: CASSAGSRGMNTEAFF. The chain links TRBV19 to TRBJ1-1; D possibly corresponds to TRBD1 (6 bases). The CDR3 contains 16 residues. The V end lost 5 bases, the J end lost 0 bases, and 16 bases lay between the germline ends. Germline V lookup: CDR1 LNHDA, CDR2 SQIVND (reference sequence).

Details on this clonotype: This clone may be a read error of a much larger clone one base away. The CDR3 is CSAGRSRDTGELFF. CDR3 sequence (DNA): TGCAGTGCTGGAAGGTCAAGGGACACCGGGGAGCTGTTTTTT. The J gene is TRBJ2-2, the V gene TRBV20-1; D unresolved. V lost 5 bases and J 3 bases, leaving 13 bases between the germline ends. Germline V CDR1 and CDR2: DFQATT, SNEGSKA (reference sequence). CDR3 length: 14 residues.

Of note for this clonotype: An end of the junction does not agree with germline; a read error may underlie this. This chain joins TRBV14 and TRBJ2-3; the D is unclear. The CDR3 consists of 16 residues. CDR1 SGHDN and CDR2 FVKESK come from the germline V gene. CDR3 sequence reads: CASSPGGRPLSDMQYF. As DNA, the CDR3 is TGTGCCAGCAGCCCCGGTGGTCGGCCCCTCTCAGATATGCAGTATTTT.

At least ten counts were recorded for this clonotype. The chain has TRBV7-9 and TRBJ2-3; TRBD2 aligns across 10 bases. Germline V CDR1 and CDR2: SEHNR, FQNEAQ (reference sequence). The CDR3 is 15 residues long. V was clipped by 4 bases and J by 5 bases; unmatched bases: 6. The CDR3 reads CASSSGLAVKDTQYF. The CDR3 bases are TGTGCCAGCAGCTCAGGACTAGCGGTTAAAGATACGCAGTATTTT.

This clonotype was seen repeatedly, ten times or more. The J gene is TRBJ2-1, the V gene TRBV19; D call uncertain. Trimming pared 3 bases from V and 6 bases from J, leaving 6 bases between. This CDR3 has 12 amino acids. Germline values: CDR1 LNHDA, CDR2 SQIVND (reference sequence). CDR3 coding DNA: TGTGCCAGTAGTATTGCCGTCAATGAGCAGTTCTTC. Its protein is CASSIAVNEQFF.

There are many counts of this clonotype. This chain links TRBV19 with TRBJ2-7; D might be TRBD1 (6 bases). There are 14 residues in the CDR3. Germline lookup yields CDR1 LNHDA and CDR2 SQIVND (reference sequence). The ends were cut back, 1 base at V and 3 bases at J, with 10 bases in the middle. The CDR3 protein is CASSIGTGFYEQYF. CDR3 bases: TGTGCCAGTAGTATAGGAACAGGGTTCTACGAGCAGTACTTC.